These T cell receptor beta chains were read from a single sample in a study of blood T cell repertoires in COVID-19. Sequencing used immunoSEQ multiplex PCR; TCRdb keeps in-frame clones, though not all of them. Of about 76,000 clones in the sample, 80% to 90% are singletons; the top ten hold around 6.1%. Sequencing used peripheral blood. The source of these receptors is a man aged 50 or older with active COVID-19. Each CDR3 is given with its conserved first and last residue. The D gene is left open where the match is weak. Part of the rows lack a size; the others show once, few, many or a class for expanded clones.

d_gene	v_gene	abundance	j_gene	CDR3aa	CDR3nt
.	TRBV19	few	TRBJ2-2	CASSIKRRINTGELFF	TGTGCCAGTAGTATCAAAAGGCGGATTAACACCGGGGAGCTGTTTTTT
TRBD1	TRBV5-1	.	TRBJ1-4	CASSGVTGAEKLFF	TGCGCCAGCAGCGGGGTGACAGGGGCTGAAAAACTGTTTTTT
.	TRBV5-4	.	TRBJ1-1	CASSLTRESEAFF	TGTGCCAGCAGCTTAACCAGGGAATCTGAAGCTTTCTTT
.	TRBV5-4	.	TRBJ2-5	CASSLRRGRETQYF	TGTGCCAGCAGCTTGCGGAGGGGGCGGGAGACCCAGTACTTC
.	TRBV12-3/TRBV12-4	few	TRBJ1-2	CASSYRDGYTF	TGTGCCAGCAGTTACAGGGATGGCTACACCTTC
TRBD1	TRBV4-3	.	TRBJ1-2	CASSPHRGPGYGYTF	TGCGCCAGCAGCCCCCACAGGGGGCCGGGCTATGGCTACACCTTC
.	TRBV18	.	TRBJ2-7	CASSPGRSDSYEQYF	TGTGCCAGCTCACCGGGCCGGTCCGACTCCTACGAGCAGTACTTC
.	TRBV4-3	.	TRBJ1-1	CASSQVPGENTEAFF	TGCGCCAGCAGCCAAGTCCCAGGGGAGAACACTGAAGCTTTCTTT
TRBD2	TRBV6-2/TRBV6-3	.	TRBJ2-5	CASSSTSGGAGRETQYF	TGTGCCAGCAGCTCTACTAGCGGGGGGGCAGGACGAGAGACCCAGTACTTC
.	TRBV29-1	.	TRBJ1-2	CSVDGGGDYGYTF	TGCAGCGTTGACGGGGGGGGCGACTATGGCTACACCTTC
TRBD2	TRBV2	few	TRBJ2-1	CASRGLAGGNNEQFF	TGTGCCAGCAGGGGACTAGCGGGAGGGAATAATGAGCAGTTCTTC
TRBD1	TRBV6-5	.	TRBJ1-1	CASSPWTGAGTEAFF	TGTGCCAGCAGTCCTTGGACAGGGGCGGGCACTGAAGCTTTCTTT
TRBD1	TRBV4-3	.	TRBJ2-1	CASSHAVGGGNEQFF	TGCGCCAGCAGCCACGCCGTAGGGGGCGGGAATGAGCAGTTCTTC
TRBD2	TRBV29-1	once	TRBJ2-1	CSVTSREGYNEQFF	TGCAGCGTCACTAGCCGGGAGGGATACAATGAGCAGTTCTTC
TRBD2	TRBV5-1	.	TRBJ2-3	CASSLQGLASDTQYF	TGCGCCAGCAGCCTTCAGGGACTAGCATCAGATACGCAGTATTTT
TRBD2	TRBV11-2	.	TRBJ2-7	CASSPGLLAGVDEQYF	TGTGCCAGCAGCCCCGGGCTACTAGCGGGAGTGGACGAGCAGTACTTC
TRBD1	TRBV5-4	.	TRBJ2-1	CASSSRGSAYNEQFF	TGTGCCAGCAGCTCCAGGGGGTCCGCCTACAATGAGCAGTTCTTC
.	TRBV5-1	.	TRBJ1-2	CASSLTGQGYTF	TGCGCCAGCAGCTTGACAGGGCAGGGCTACACCTTC
.	TRBV11-2	.	TRBJ1-4	CASSLVQGEKLFF	TGTGCCAGCAGCTTAGTCCAGGGGGAAAAACTGTTTTTT
.	TRBV5-1	.	TRBJ2-7	CASSNDGNLPDEQYF	TGCGCCAGCAGCAATGACGGGAACCTTCCCGACGAGCAGTACTTC
.	TRBV7-9	.	TRBJ1-2	CASSLGQNYGYTF	TGTGCCAGCAGCTTAGGACAGAACTATGGCTACACCTTC
TRBD1	TRBV6-5	once	TRBJ2-1	CASSYEGRGRFEQFF	TGTGCCAGCAGTTACGAGGGCAGGGGGAGATTCGAGCAGTTCTTC
TRBD1	TRBV19	.	TRBJ2-1	CASSMGTDNEQFF	TGTGCCAGTAGTATGGGGACAGACAATGAGCAGTTCTTC
.	TRBV9	.	TRBJ1-4	CASTSQGRANEKLFF	TGTGCCAGCACCTCCCAGGGGCGGGCTAATGAAAAACTGTTTTTT
TRBD1	TRBV25-1	.	TRBJ1-3	CASSDAGTGFSGNTIYF	TGTGCCAGCAGTGATGCCGGGACAGGGTTCTCTGGAAACACCATATATTTT
.	TRBV28	.	TRBJ1-1	CASNYLGQRNTEAFF	TGTGCCAGCAATTATCTGGGACAACGAAACACTGAAGCTTTCTTT
.	TRBV11-3	.	TRBJ1-1	CASSFQGWDTEAFF	TGTGCCAGCAGCTTTCAGGGTTGGGACACTGAAGCTTTCTTT
.	TRBV28	.	TRBJ1-5	CASSSGRRGSNQPQHF	TGTGCCAGCAGTTCCGGCAGGAGGGGTAGCAATCAGCCCCAGCATTTT
.	TRBV28	once	TRBJ1-4	CASSSQGRGPEKLFF	TGTGCCAGCAGTTCCCAAGGGAGGGGCCCTGAAAAACTGTTTTTT
.	TRBV4-3	.	TRBJ1-5	CASSQVLYSNQPQHF	TGCGCCAGCAGCCAAGTTTTATATAGCAATCAGCCCCAGCATTTT
TRBD1	TRBV5-5	.	TRBJ2-1	CASSSEPPDRDSEQFF	TGTGCCAGCAGCTCGGAACCCCCGGACAGGGATAGTGAGCAGTTCTTC
.	TRBV9	.	TRBJ2-3	CASESGFSTDTQYF	TGTGCCAGCGAGAGCGGGTTTAGCACAGATACGCAGTATTTT
TRBD2	TRBV19	.	TRBJ2-7	CASSKTSGGLYEQYF	TGTGCCAGTAGTAAGACTAGCGGGGGCTTATACGAGCAGTACTTC
.	TRBV28	.	TRBJ1-1	CASSDIQSEAFF	TGTGCCAGCAGCGATATACAGTCTGAAGCTTTCTTT
TRBD1	TRBV3-1/TRBV3-2	.	TRBJ1-2	CASSQGLGTGVSYGYTF	TGTGCCAGCAGCCAAGGGCTTGGGACAGGGGTTTCCTATGGCTACACCTTC
TRBD1	TRBV5-4	.	TRBJ1-4	CASSLVTGDREKLFF	TGTGCCAGCAGCTTGGTGACAGGGGATCGAGAAAAACTGTTTTTT
.	TRBV28	.	TRBJ1-2	CASSLHSGRGYTF	TGTGCCAGCAGTTTACATAGCGGGCGGGGCTACACCTTC
.	TRBV6-5	.	TRBJ1-1	CASRQTVEAFF	TGTGCCAGCAGACAGACAGTTGAAGCTTTCTTT
TRBD1	TRBV6-5	.	TRBJ1-3	CASRSGTGSGNTIYF	TGTGCCAGCAGGTCCGGGACAGGCTCTGGAAACACCATATATTTT
.	TRBV6-2/TRBV6-3	.	TRBJ2-5	CASSYASSQETQYF	TGTGCCAGCAGTTACGCTAGTTCCCAAGAGACCCAGTACTTC
TRBD2	TRBV24-1	.	TRBJ2-1	CATSDGTSGRESSYNEQFF	TGTGCCACCAGTGATGGGACTAGCGGGAGGGAAAGCTCCTACAATGAGCAGTTCTTC
.	TRBV4-1	.	TRBJ1-2	CASSQDTGGDYGYTF	TGCGCCAGCAGCCAAGATACCGGCGGGGATTATGGCTACACCTTC
.	TRBV11-2	few	TRBJ1-2	CASSLTQANYGYTF	TGTGCCAGCAGCTTGACTCAAGCTAACTATGGCTACACCTTC
.	TRBV3-1/TRBV3-2	few	TRBJ2-7	CASSQAGEQYF	TGTGCCAGCAGCCAAGCCGGGGAGCAGTACTTC
.	TRBV7-2	.	TRBJ1-2	CASSPGRLNYGYTF	TGTGCCAGCAGCCCTGGCAGGCTTAACTATGGCTACACCTTC
TRBD2	TRBV28	.	TRBJ2-5	CASSLVTSGEEETQYF	TGTGCCAGCAGTTTAGTTACTAGCGGAGAGGAAGAGACCCAGTACTTC
TRBD2	TRBV28	.	TRBJ2-1	CASTLAGGRNEQFF	TGTGCCAGCACCCTTGCGGGAGGGCGGAATGAGCAGTTCTTC
TRBD2	TRBV7-3	.	TRBJ2-7	CASSAAGGPSEQYF	TGTGCCAGCAGCGCAGCGGGAGGGCCTTCCGAGCAGTACTTC